This T cell receptor (beta chain) was recovered during a study of immune heterogeneity within non-small cell lung tumors (dated by TCRdb to the late 2010s). General notes on the study: By histology, a handful of squamous cell carcinomas, 10 to 11 non-squamous carcinomas and 1 tumor not otherwise specified were included. The study combined whole-exome sequencing, RNA-seq and TCR beta repertoire sequencing of multiple spatially distinct regions from each NSCLC tumor to examine intratumoral immune heterogeneity. Transcriptome data were available for just roughly 40 loci from about a dozen patients, whereas TCR repertoire analysis spanned roughly 55 tumor loci from roughly 16 patients. Binding of neoantigens to the HLA alleles of each patient was predicted with netMHCpan-3.0 for mutant peptides of 8 to 11 amino acids.

For the TCR template, genomic DNA was extracted from bulk tumor tissue, and 500 to 600 ng of gDNA was amplified for each sample. During surgery, multiple biopsies were taken from each primary tumor and placed as far apart as possible within the tumor mass. The study cohort was described as untreated and was composed of newly diagnosed NSCLC cases undergoing curative surgery. The samples came from roughly 15 patients with newly diagnosed non-small cell lung cancer who were having surgery intended to be curative. A couple of independent pathologists examined the resected tumor masses. Sequencing was performed only on DNA and RNA samples of high quality. The junction shows trimming of 0 bases on V and 1 base on J, plus 9 bases between the germline ends. The CDR3 numbers 15 residues from cysteine through phenylalanine. CDR3 DNA only is kept here, 45 bases in frame from base 1. CDR1 and CDR2 (LGHNA, YNFKEQ) derive from the germline V gene.

The TCR beta CDR3 region was amplified with a multiplex PCR system whose first round ran for approximately 11 cycles using 32 V-gene forward primers and 13 J-gene reverse primers. A QIAGEN Multiplex PCR Kit was used for first-round PCR, and the primer sequences were filed in Chinese patent CN105087789A. Illumina universal primers were attached in a second round of PCR run with the Phusion High-Fidelity PCR Kit. The TCR libraries underwent paired-end sequencing with a read length of 151 bp on the Illumina HiSeq X Ten platform. Turning to the authors' computational methods: Reads without multiplex PCR primers were removed using Cutadapt, read pairs were merged using PEAR, and CDR3 regions were called using MiXCR with default settings. Repertoire diversity used Shannon entropy, and clonality was computed as one minus Shannon entropy divided by ln of productive unique sequence count. A clonotype counted as a dominant or high-frequency T-cell clone when its frequency was 0.5% or higher. Through fastp at Q25 and MiXCR, TCRdb rebuilt clones from the public reads, retaining in-frame beta chains. Rows merge per CDR3 protein into single entries with the most common DNA and genes. It is TCRdb's table, rather than the study itself, that gives the V and J calls and clone size. The sample table shows 10,000 to 12,000 distinct CDR3 sequences, and under 30% are seen once. 6.5% to 9.5% of the sample comes from the top ten.

General study outcomes and caveats: For the most part, high-frequency TCR beta clonotypes differed from one individual patient to another. Within a patient, identical dominant CDR3B clonotypes were found to recur across loci, yet unique high-frequency clones were also harbored in different tumor locations. A statistically significant but moderate positive correlation (R around 0.35) was observed between local T-cell repertoire clonality and local tumor mutational burden.

To note about this clonotype: Its antigen is still unknown. Base quality data are lacking; no much larger clone is found one base away.

The rearrangement joined TRBV4-2 to TRBJ2-5, with the D call perhaps TRBD1 or TRBD2, as 6 bases match in each case. The TCR sequence derives from a woman aged 55-69 years with non-small cell lung cancer. The sample taken for sequencing was lung tumor tissue. The bases read TGTGCCAGCAGCCAAGATAGGGGGGCCCAAGAGACCCAGTACTTC. Its translation is CASSQDRGAQETQYF.